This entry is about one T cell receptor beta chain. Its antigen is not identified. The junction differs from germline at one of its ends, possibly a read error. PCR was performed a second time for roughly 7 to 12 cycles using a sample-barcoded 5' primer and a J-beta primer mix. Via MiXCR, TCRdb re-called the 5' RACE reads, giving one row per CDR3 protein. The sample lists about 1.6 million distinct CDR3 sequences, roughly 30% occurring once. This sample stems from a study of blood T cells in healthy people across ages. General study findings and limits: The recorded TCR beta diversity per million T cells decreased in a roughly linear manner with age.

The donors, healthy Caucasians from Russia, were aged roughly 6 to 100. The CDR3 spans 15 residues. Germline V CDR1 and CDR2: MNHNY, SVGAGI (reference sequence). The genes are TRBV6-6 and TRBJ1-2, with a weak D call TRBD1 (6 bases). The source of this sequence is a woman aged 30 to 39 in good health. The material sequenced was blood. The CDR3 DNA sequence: TGTGCCAGCAGTTACGCCAGGACAGACTCCTATGGCTCCACCTTC. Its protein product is CASSYARTDSYGSTF.